This entry features one T cell receptor (beta chain) sequence. The length of the CDR3 is 11 residues. Germline-derived CDR1 and CDR2 are DFQATT and SNEGSKA (reference sequence). V lost 7 bases and J lost 10, with 14 bases in between. The record originates from a study of CD8+ T cells in alopecia areata. RNA was extracted and reverse transcribed into cDNA as the sequencing template. Assay used: immunoSEQ multiplex PCR; TCRdb lists only in-frame clones, some missing. There are roughly 200,000 clones in the sample; 50% to 70% occur only once, and around 1.6% lies in the top ten. This receptor was identified in a human donor with alopecia areata. This sample comprised CD4+ T cells sorted from blood, obtained at week 0. This chain connects TRBV20-1 to TRBJ2-1, with a weak D call TRBD1 (5 bases). CDR3 amino acids: CSGKRSGEQFF. The CDR3 region has the DNA TGCAGTGGGAAAAGGTCAGGGGAGCAGTTCTTC.